What follows are 11 T cell receptor beta chains derived from one specimen sequenced in a study of blood T cell repertoires in COVID-19. Data came from immunoSEQ multiplex PCR; TCRdb stores just in-frame clones and leaves some out. The repertoire has 250,000 or so clones, 75% to 90% of them found once; the top ten carry roughly 1.9%. The sequenced sample was peripheral blood. These receptor sequences come from a man aged 25 to 40 with active or convalescent COVID-19.

This chain links TRBV4-1 with TRBJ1-5; a possible D gene is TRBD1 (6 bases). Trimming removed 3 bases at V and 4 bases at J, with 16 bases between. The length of the CDR3 is 16 residues. Germline loops: CDR1 MGHRA, CDR2 YSYEKL. The CDR3 region has the DNA TGCGCCAGCAGCCAGAGGGGGGGGATGGAAAATCAGCCCCAGCATTTT. It specifies CASSQRGGMENQPQHF.

CDR3 DNA sequence: TGTGCCAGCTCAAACGGGGGGGCCTTTGAGCAGTTCTTC. It translates to CASSNGGAFEQFF. The J gene is TRBJ2-1, the V gene TRBV18; TRBD2 agrees at 8 bases. Germline assignment: CDR1 KGHSH and CDR2 LQKENI. CDR3 size: 13 residues. V was pared by 5 bases and J by 9 bases, with 6 bases of the junction left unmatched.

This clone was detected a few times. The chain has TRBV6-5 and TRBJ2-7, with TRBD1 as a possible D gene (6 bases). Trimming shortened V by 10 bases and J by 2 bases, and 15 bases separated the two germline ends. The length of the CDR3 is 13 residues. CDR1 is MNHEY, CDR2 SVGAGI, per germline. CDR3 DNA sequence: TGTGCCATCCAGAGGGGGAGCCCCTACGAGCAGTACTTC. Translation gives CAIQRGSPYEQYF.

This chain links TRBV30 with TRBJ2-1; TRBD1 is a possible D gene (5 bases). CDR3 length equals 14 residues. Trimming shortened V by 4 bases and J by 4 bases, and 14 bases separated the two germline ends. Germline V gene data show CDR1 as GTSNPN and CDR2 as SVGIG (reference sequence). CDR3 nucleotide sequence: TGTGCCTGGAAGGGGATAGGGGCTTACAATGAGCAGTTCTTC. This codes for CAWKGIGAYNEQFF.

The chain uses TRBV5-1 and TRBJ1-1, with TRBD1 identical over 7 bases. V lost 2 bases and J lost 7; bases outside the gene matches: 11. CDR1 and CDR2 (germline): SGHRS, YFSETQ. The CDR3 extends over 15 amino acids. CDR3 nucleotides: TGCGCCAGCAGCTTTCGTCTGGGACAGCCTAATGAAGCTTTCTTT. This translates into CASSFRLGQPNEAFF.

The genes are TRBV6-5 and TRBJ1-5; TRBD1 might be the D (5 bases). V lost 11 bases to trimming and J lost 1 base, with 18 bases between them. Germline V gives CDR1 MNHEY, CDR2 SVGAGI. The CDR3 spans 15 residues. The CDR3 sequence is CAARSGTRSNQPQHF. The CDR3 bases are TGTGCCGCACGGTCGGGGACTCGGAGCAATCAGCCCCAGCATTTT.

The chain recombines TRBV5-1 with TRBJ2-1, with D possibly being TRBD1 (6 bases). Trimming removed 5 bases from V and 8 bases from J, with 17 bases in between. The CDR3 covers 14 residues. Germline V gene sequence: CDR1 SGHRS, CDR2 YFSETQ. CDR3 loop: CASRPDRQGDEQFF. The CDR3 DNA reads as TGCGCCAGCAGACCAGACAGGCAAGGCGATGAGCAGTTCTTC.

CDR3 sequence reads: CASSLDWSQETQYF. DNA for the CDR3: TGTGCCAGCAGCTTAGATTGGAGCCAAGAGACCCAGTACTTC. The chain recombines TRBV7-7 with TRBJ2-5; D is ambiguous. This CDR3 spans 14 amino acids. The V end lost 1 base, the J end lost 1 base, and 7 bases lay between the germline ends. Germline V gene sequence: CDR1 SSHAT, CDR2 FNYEAQ (reference sequence).

CDR3 region: CSVVVATYEQYF. CDR3 bases: TGCAGCGTTGTAGTTGCTACCTACGAGCAGTACTTC. The chain employs TRBV29-1 and TRBJ2-7, with D unclear. This CDR3 is 12 amino acids long. Trimming took off 4 bases at V and 2 bases at J, with 9 bases between the two ends. Germline V gene lookup returns CDR1 SQVTM and CDR2 ANQGSEA.

This chain links TRBV20-1 with TRBJ1-2, with unresolved D. The germline V gene encodes CDR1 DFQATT and CDR2 SNEGSKA (reference sequence). V was shortened by 6 bases and J by 2 bases, with 4 bases between the two germline ends. CDR3 length: 10 amino acids. The chain's CDR3 is CSASNYGYTF. CDR3 sequence (DNA): TGCAGTGCCTCGAACTATGGCTACACCTTC.

The chain combines TRBV7-2 with TRBJ1-2; 7 bases align to TRBD1. Germline lookup yields CDR1 SGHTA and CDR2 FQGNSA. V trimming: 1 base; J trimming: 6 bases; junction bases outside the gene matches: 11. CDR3 size: 16 residues. CDR3 nucleotide sequence: TGTGCCAGCAGCTTAGGGGCCTTAGGAGGGGGCGATGGCTACACCTTC. This encodes CASSLGALGGGDGYTF.